This T cell receptor beta chain came from a study of cytomegalovirus exposure and HLA in healthy donors (dated by TCRdb to about 2017). Notes on the research overall: According to an earlier analysis of 450 to 650 of the donors, about 190 million T cells yielded 95 million to 140 million unique TCR beta sequences and approximately 280 Gb of sequence data. The number of donors typed differed by locus, with roughly 629-640 for A, B, C, DRB1 and DQB1, roughly 520 for DQA1, approximately 570 for DPA1, and roughly 450 for DPB1. In a later analysis, previously published TCR beta repertoires from 666 donors were re-analyzed and high-resolution HLA genotyping was added so that TCR occurrence patterns could be studied. All discovery cohort repertoires had been generated on a single sequencing platform. A later genetic analysis took genome-wide SNP genotypes for about 55% of the roughly 700 donors and used that subset as a discovery cohort. Four or five DR-DQ haplotypes were handled as single units for association and clustering because linkage in the cohort was strong. An early release covering roughly 640 HLA-typed donors comprised approximately 290 gigabases of sequencing data and about 90 million unique TCR sequences. On average, approximately 250,000 unique TCR beta nucleotide sequences were sequenced per donor among 300 to 500 genotyped donors of the cohort, with around 19% of those sequences being non-productive. Donor age, sex, ethnicity and CMV serostatus were collected together with the repertoire data. HLA typing included class I and class II loci at four-digit resolution. To decide whether each TCR beta V gene segment behaved as functional or pseudogenic, an earlier analysis of approximately 590 of the donors relied on high-throughput TCR beta sequencing. The T cell repertoires of 670 or so subjects were profiled by immunosequencing and related to cytomegalovirus serostatus. Rather than using new phenotypic data, the later analysis identified candidate immune exposures from TCR beta sequences and from how often those sequences occurred across donors. Among the roughly 400 genotyped donors, about 83% belonged to the genetic ancestry cluster associated with self-reported Caucasian donors. The aim of the study was to test whether cataloging public T cell receptors could identify signatures of past pathogen exposure. A separate validation cohort of approximately 130 different subjects was used in addition to the roughly 700-subject first cohort. The study combined high-throughput TCR immunosequencing, statistical association of individual TCRs with disease status, and machine learning to predict cytomegalovirus infection status.

The library was generated by the immunoSEQ multiplex PCR assay. A mixture of 60 forward primers for TCR Vbeta segments and 13 reverse primers for TCR Jbeta segments was used in the multiplex PCR. A multiplex PCR assay on genomic DNA amplified the CDR3 region of rearranged TCR beta genes. The Illumina HiSeq System was used to sequence the amplified TCR beta libraries as 87-base-pair reads. The authors' pipeline ran thus. A later analysis counted around 72 million unique TCR beta chains across the approximately 700 repertoires, and 9 million to 14 million of these chains were shared by at least two donors. To remove PCR and sequencing errors, raw reads were error-corrected and collapsed into unique sequences using a nearest-neighbor algorithm that merged closely related sequences. CDR3 sequences were aligned to IMGT reference sequences to assign V, D and J gene segments. For a sequence to be retained, a match of at least six nucleotides to both a V gene segment and a J gene segment was required. A rearrangement counted as productive if the CDR3 had no stop codons and remained in frame with V and J, and every other rearrangement counted as non-productive. Following IMGT convention, CDR3 was defined as the stretch from the second conserved V-encoded cysteine to the conserved J-encoded phenylalanine. The earlier analysis of about 500 of the donors excluded sequences that lacked an unambiguous match to a single V gene segment. An earlier analysis of 587 of the donors classified V segments as functional when productive rearrangements were above 56.7% and as segregating when the standard deviation between donors was above 5%. A statistical classification framework was built to diagnose cytomegalovirus status from the catalog of TCR beta chain sequences. V and J gene assignment, in a later analysis, came from comparing TCR nucleotide sequences with IMGT/GENE-DB human TR gene sequences. Using the TCRdist pipeline, a later analysis assigned CDR3 sequences along with most-parsimonious VDJ recombination scenarios. A later analysis defined each TCR beta chain by its CDR3 amino acid sequence plus V-gene family, and excluded reads lacking a unique V-gene family. In a later analysis, around 650 highly shared, low-generation-probability nucleotide sequences were removed to address suspected cross-contamination and a sequencing artifact. For each public chain, a later analysis derived a clonal expansion index from normalized ranks of inferred template counts within each repertoire. In a later analysis, generation probabilities were computed using a VDJ recombination model fitted to out-of-frame rearrangements, and the results were checked against IGoR. In a later analysis, hypergeometric tests were used to score TCR-TCR, TCR-HLA and TCR-CMV co-occurrence, with a repertoire-size bias correction applied to TCR pairs. A later analysis estimated false discovery rates by permuting HLA or CMV assignments 20 times. A later analysis grouped co-occurring TCRs with DBSCAN, adding TCRdist sequence similarity when clustering within HLA-allele-positive subsets. For co-occurrence clustering, repertoires with fewer than 30,000 or more than 120,000 public chains were excluded, along with several repertoires with anomalous nucleotide sharing. TCRdb provides this immuneACCESS table in a form limited to in-frame rearrangements. Some clones are lacking; in checked studies, under half of them reflect an unresolved V gene, and why the rest are absent is not known. The D gene and trimming were derived from the DNA, and the V and J assignments and clone size from that table. This sample's table contains about 130,000 clones. Over 1.5% of the sample goes to the ten largest clones.

On this clone: Its antigen is unknown.

The cohort consisted of 650 to 700 healthy bone marrow donors. Cohort members were all nominally healthy when sampled, although unrecorded immune exposures were likely present. The donor was CMV seropositive and was included in the group of approximately 310 seropositive cohort members. Every donor gave a peripheral blood sample, and the peripheral blood mononuclear cells from that sample were used for TCR beta sequencing. Genomic DNA extraction from the blood cell samples was performed with the Qiagen DNeasy Blood Extraction Kit. Broader findings and caveats from the paper: In an earlier analysis of under 600 of the donors, most TCR beta V segments were observed in productive rearrangements about 90% or about 30% of the time, broadly matching IMGT annotations. In vitro tests confirmed that a few of the cytomegalovirus-associated TCR beta chains recognize cytomegalovirus antigens. In a later analysis, several top co-occurrence clusters were reported to appear linked to parvovirus B19, influenza, CMV and Epstein-Barr virus. The cohort was sequenced for TCR beta chains only, and without alpha or paired-chain data the features that could be detected were limited. HLA typing was unavailable for some donors at each locus, so association tests used only the typed subset. While some public TCRs were present in many individuals, most TCR sequences turned up only very rarely across donors. When HLA alleles, especially DR and DQ, strongly co-occurred, attributing TCR associations to individual alleles was difficult. A later genetic analysis reported fewer N-insertions in productive TCRs among donors in an Asian-associated ancestry cluster than the roughly 700-donor mean. Presence/absence analyses assumed roughly uniform sequencing depth across donors, an assumption that may not hold. Compared with equally common non-associated chains, HLA-associated TCR beta chains in a later analysis were more clonally expanded and had lower generation probabilities. According to a later analysis, most CMV-associated TCR beta chains appeared to be HLA-restricted, and the HLA associations seemed to be driven largely by CMV exposure. A cluster of highly shared sequence variants was judged likely to represent a technical artifact of the sequencing pipeline. Some IMGT-functional V segments, including TRBV6-2 and TRBV6-3, could not be told apart with the 87-base-pair reads, so those segments were excluded. The authors suggested that the approach could potentially be generalized to other disease states and immunological phenotypes. A later genetic analysis associated a missense DCLRE1C variant with V-gene and J-gene trimming of TCR beta chains, and an independent cohort replicated the association. A further reported finding was that TCR beta sequences accurately predicted the HLA-A and HLA-B alleles for most subjects in the first cohort. Correlated functional status among segregating V segments might reflect linkage disequilibrium, but an unknown experimental factor could not be ruled out. The earlier analysis of approximately 560 of the donors excluded some 16 rarely observed V segments, including chromosome 9 orphons, because counts were too low. The study listed 150 to 200 TCR beta chains as associated with cytomegalovirus. The classifier was reported to diagnose cytomegalovirus status with high specificity and sensitivity in both the original cohort and the validation cohort. According to a later analysis, TCR association rates differed among HLA loci, with DRB1 alleles showing the most associated TCRs and HLA-C alleles showing the fewest. CMV serostatus was the only immune exposure information available for the cohort. In a later analysis, 16,951 TCR beta sequences were associated with specific HLA alleles at a false discovery rate of 0.05.

V loses 4 bases of germline sequence and J loses 2 bases, and the interval between the two ends is 11 bases. The CDR3 numbers 14 residues from cysteine through phenylalanine. Solely the CDR3 DNA is kept, with 42 bases framed from the first base. For CDR1 and CDR2, the germline V gene lists SGHDN and FVKESK. The chain is encoded by TRBV14 joined to TRBJ2-5, with the D gene uncertain. This receptor was obtained from a woman aged 40-49 years in good health and CMV-seropositive. The sequencing input was PBMCs. The DNA sequence reads TGTGCCAGCAGCCCAGAAAATACACAAGAGACCCAGTACTTC. Its product reads: CASSPENTQETQYF.